Shown below are 5 T cell receptor beta chains from a single sample sequenced in a study of cytomegalovirus exposure and HLA in healthy donors. With 60 Vbeta and 13 Jbeta primers, the PCR was carried out. TCRdb keeps only in-frame clones here, not all; method: immunoSEQ multiplex PCR. The table has about 150,000 clones, 70% to 90% seen once. The sample consisted of PBMCs. All receptors come from a woman under 30 in good health and CMV-seronegative.

CDR3 residues: CASSLGPGTSSHEQFF. The DNA for the CDR3 is TGTGCCAGCAGCTTAGGACCCGGGACTAGCTCCCATGAGCAGTTCTTC. The chain has TRBV7-6 and TRBJ2-1; 9 bases agree with TRBD2. The ends lost 1 base at V and 8 bases at J; junction bases unmatched: 9. This CDR3 comprises 16 residues. Germline V gene data show CDR1 as SGHVS and CDR2 as FNYEAQ.

The chain carries TRBV19 and TRBJ1-5, with a tentative D call TRBD1 (5 bases). From germline, CDR1 is LNHDA and CDR2 SQIVND (reference sequence). CDR3 size: 16 residues. Trimming cost V 2 bases and J 0 bases, with 11 bases left between them. CDR3 residues: CASSIWQGHSNQPQHF. In DNA, the CDR3 is TGTGCCAGTAGTATATGGCAGGGCCATAGCAATCAGCCCCAGCATTTT.

This chain joins TRBV6-5 and TRBJ1-1; 8 bases are a match to TRBD1. The CDR3 spans 16 residues. V shed 2 bases, J shed 3 bases, and the junction held 8 bases outside the gene matches. In germline, CDR1 is MNHEY, CDR2 SVGAGI. CDR3 bases: TGTGCCAGCAGTTACGGGGGATGGGGACAGGACACTGAAGCTTTCTTT. This translates into CASSYGGWGQDTEAFF.

This sequence joins TRBV29-1 and TRBJ2-5; weak D call: TRBD1 (6 bases). CDR3 length equals 19 residues. CDR1 SQVTM and CDR2 ANQGSEA come from the germline V gene. Trimming left V 1 base short and J 4 bases short, with 28 bases between. The CDR3 DNA follows: TGCAGCGTTGAAGTCCCCTTTAGAACAGGGCGTCAGAGTGGAGAGACCCAGTACTTC. Encoded protein: CSVEVPFRTGRQSGETQYF.

J is TRBJ2-5 and V is TRBV19; D is unclear. The V gene lost 6 bases and the J gene lost 6 bases, with 8 bases spanning the gap. Germline CDR1 reads LNHDA; CDR2 reads SQIVND (reference sequence). The CDR3 extends over 11 amino acids. This chain's CDR3 is CASRIEKTQYF. The CDR3 DNA sequence: TGTGCCAGTAGAATTGAGAAGACCCAGTACTTC.